The rows below give T cell receptor beta chains drawn from one sample of a study of blood T cell repertoires in COVID-19. Profiled with immunoSEQ multiplex PCR; TCRdb holds only in-frame clones, not every one. The repertoire holds some 250,000 clones, with approximately 86% as singletons. Sequencing used peripheral blood. The origin of the receptors is a man aged 25-40 years with active or convalescent COVID-19. The CDR3 runs from the conserved cysteine through the conserved F or W. The D gene is left open where the match is weak. Clone size, where shown, is once, few, many, or a class for clones that have expanded.

j_call: TRBJ2-3; cdr3_length: 14; clone_size: NA; d_call: NA; v_call: TRBV6-6; cdr3_nt: TGTGCCAGCAGTTACGTGGGCAGCACAGATACGCAGTATTTT; cdr3_aa: CASSYVGSTDTQYF
j_call: TRBJ2-7; cdr3_length: 15; clone_size: NA; d_call: TRBD2; v_call: TRBV19; cdr3_nt: TGTGCCAGTAGTTTCTCCGGGACTAGCGGGGTCGAGCAGTACTTC; cdr3_aa: CASSFSGTSGVEQYF
j_call: TRBJ1-2; cdr3_length: 16; clone_size: NA; d_call: TRBD1; v_call: TRBV4-3; cdr3_nt: TGCGCCAGCAGCCAAGCCAGGACAGGGGGTAGCTATGGCTACACCTTC; cdr3_aa: CASSQARTGGSYGYTF
j_call: TRBJ2-1; cdr3_length: 18; clone_size: NA; d_call: TRBD2; v_call: TRBV7-3; cdr3_nt: TGTGCCAGCAGCTTAACCGGTTCTAGCGGGGGACGATTCAATGAGCAGTTCTTC; cdr3_aa: CASSLTGSSGGRFNEQFF
j_call: TRBJ2-7; cdr3_length: 11; clone_size: NA; d_call: NA; v_call: TRBV28; cdr3_nt: TGTGCCAGCAGTTTCTCCCACGAGCAGTACTTC; cdr3_aa: CASSFSHEQYF
j_call: TRBJ2-7; cdr3_length: 18; clone_size: NA; d_call: TRBD1; v_call: TRBV6-6; cdr3_nt: TGTGCCAGCAGTCCAGGACAGGGTGATTCCCCCCGGTTTTTCGAGCAGTACTTC; cdr3_aa: CASSPGQGDSPRFFEQYF
j_call: TRBJ2-6; cdr3_length: 17; clone_size: NA; d_call: NA; v_call: TRBV11-2; cdr3_nt: TGTGCCAGCACTCATCCGGGGGGCGCGTCTGGGGCCAACGTCCTGACTTTC; cdr3_aa: CASTHPGGASGANVLTF
j_call: TRBJ1-1; cdr3_length: 15; clone_size: NA; d_call: TRBD1; v_call: TRBV27; cdr3_nt: TGTGCCAGCAGTCAAATGACAGGGGGCGGTTCTGAAGCTTTCTTT; cdr3_aa: CASSQMTGGGSEAFF
j_call: TRBJ2-1; cdr3_length: 18; clone_size: NA; d_call: TRBD2; v_call: TRBV5-1; cdr3_nt: TGCGCCAGCAAAGGACTAGCGGGGGGGCGGCCCCTATACAATGAGCAGTTCTTC; cdr3_aa: CASKGLAGGRPLYNEQFF
j_call: TRBJ1-4; cdr3_length: 15; clone_size: NA; d_call: NA; v_call: TRBV7-9; cdr3_nt: TGTGCCAGCAGCTCCGGACAGCCGACTGGGCACAAACTGTTTTTT; cdr3_aa: CASSSGQPTGHKLFF
j_call: TRBJ2-1; cdr3_length: 14; clone_size: NA; d_call: NA; v_call: TRBV7-3; cdr3_nt: TGTGCCAGCAGCCTCTGGGACAAGGGGAATGAGCAGTTCTTC; cdr3_aa: CASSLWDKGNEQFF
j_call: TRBJ2-4; cdr3_length: 15; clone_size: NA; d_call: NA; v_call: TRBV5-1; cdr3_nt: TGCGCCAGCAGCTTGGCCCGGGACACAGGAGCGATTCAGTACTTC; cdr3_aa: CASSLARDTGAIQYF
j_call: TRBJ1-2; cdr3_length: 14; clone_size: NA; d_call: TRBD1; v_call: TRBV27; cdr3_nt: TGTGCCAGCAGTAAAACAGGGGGCTTCTATGGCTACACCTTC; cdr3_aa: CASSKTGGFYGYTF
j_call: TRBJ2-7; cdr3_length: 12; clone_size: NA; d_call: NA; v_call: TRBV7-2; cdr3_nt: TGTGCCAGCAGCCAACAGGGCTACGAGCAGTACTTC; cdr3_aa: CASSQQGYEQYF
j_call: TRBJ2-2; cdr3_length: 14; clone_size: NA; d_call: TRBD1; v_call: TRBV19; cdr3_nt: TGTGCCAGTAGCGGACAGGGGAACACCGGGGAGCTGTTTTTT; cdr3_aa: CASSGQGNTGELFF
j_call: TRBJ1-1; cdr3_length: 14; clone_size: once; d_call: NA; v_call: TRBV30; cdr3_nt: TGTGCCTGGAGTTTACAGTTTATGAACACTGAAGCTTTCTTT; cdr3_aa: CAWSLQFMNTEAFF
j_call: TRBJ2-1; cdr3_length: 14; clone_size: NA; d_call: TRBD2; v_call: TRBV9; cdr3_nt: TGTGCCAGCAGTCGGGAGCGGGGGGTGTATGAGCAGTTCTTC; cdr3_aa: CASSRERGVYEQFF
j_call: TRBJ2-3; cdr3_length: 15; clone_size: NA; d_call: NA; v_call: TRBV10-1; cdr3_nt: TGCGCCAGCAGCCTACAGACAGGTCCCACAGATACGCAGTATTTT; cdr3_aa: CASSLQTGPTDTQYF
j_call: TRBJ2-7; cdr3_length: 14; clone_size: NA; d_call: TRBD2; v_call: TRBV19; cdr3_nt: TGTGCCAGTAATAATGATGGGACTAGAGCTGAGCAGTACTTC; cdr3_aa: CASNNDGTRAEQYF
j_call: TRBJ1-2; cdr3_length: 14; clone_size: once; d_call: NA; v_call: TRBV2; cdr3_nt: TGTGCCAGCAGTGAACAAAGGGGCGCGGGGGGCTACACCTTC; cdr3_aa: CASSEQRGAGGYTF
j_call: TRBJ1-5; cdr3_length: 15; clone_size: NA; d_call: NA; v_call: TRBV6-1; cdr3_nt: TGTGCCAGCAGTGAGTCTGGAGTTAGCAATCAGCCCCAGCATTTT; cdr3_aa: CASSESGVSNQPQHF
j_call: TRBJ2-7; cdr3_length: 14; clone_size: NA; d_call: TRBD1; v_call: TRBV5-1; cdr3_nt: TGCGCCAGCAGCCTGGGACAGGGGTTCTACGAGCAGTACTTC; cdr3_aa: CASSLGQGFYEQYF
j_call: TRBJ2-7; cdr3_length: 15; clone_size: NA; d_call: TRBD1; v_call: TRBV6-5; cdr3_nt: TGTGCCAGCAGTCCTTACGGGACAGGGGGCTACGAGCAGTACTTC; cdr3_aa: CASSPYGTGGYEQYF
j_call: TRBJ1-2; cdr3_length: 14; clone_size: NA; d_call: TRBD1; v_call: TRBV5-1; cdr3_nt: TGCGCCAGCAGCCCTGGGACAGGGAGGGATGGCTACACCTTC; cdr3_aa: CASSPGTGRDGYTF
j_call: TRBJ2-7; cdr3_length: 17; clone_size: NA; d_call: TRBD1; v_call: TRBV18; cdr3_nt: TGTGCCAGCTCACCAACCCAAACGGGACAGAGGTCCCACGAGCAGTACTTC; cdr3_aa: CASSPTQTGQRSHEQYF
j_call: TRBJ1-2; cdr3_length: 13; clone_size: NA; d_call: NA; v_call: TRBV6-5; cdr3_nt: TGTGCCAGCAGTTGGGAGACAGGTGGTGGCTACACCTTC; cdr3_aa: CASSWETGGGYTF
j_call: TRBJ2-5; cdr3_length: 15; clone_size: NA; d_call: NA; v_call: TRBV5-1; cdr3_nt: TGCGCCAGCACCGGAAGGGGGACCGGTCAAGAGACCCAGTACTTC; cdr3_aa: CASTGRGTGQETQYF
j_call: TRBJ2-5; cdr3_length: 14; clone_size: NA; d_call: NA; v_call: TRBV5-4; cdr3_nt: TGTGCCAGCAGCTTGGAGGCGGACCAAGAGACCCAGTACTTC; cdr3_aa: CASSLEADQETQYF
j_call: TRBJ1-2; cdr3_length: 15; clone_size: NA; d_call: TRBD1; v_call: TRBV5-4; cdr3_nt: TGTGCCAGCAGTTCGCTTCGGACAGGGCGCTATGGCTACACCTTC; cdr3_aa: CASSSLRTGRYGYTF
j_call: TRBJ2-7; cdr3_length: 14; clone_size: NA; d_call: TRBD2; v_call: TRBV19; cdr3_nt: TGTGCCAGTACCCAAACGGCGGGGGGGGACGAGCAGTACTTC; cdr3_aa: CASTQTAGGDEQYF
j_call: TRBJ1-1; cdr3_length: 14; clone_size: NA; d_call: NA; v_call: TRBV19; cdr3_nt: TGTGCCAGTAGTTACAGGGACCTGAACACTGAAGCTTTCTTT; cdr3_aa: CASSYRDLNTEAFF
j_call: TRBJ1-1; cdr3_length: 17; clone_size: NA; d_call: TRBD1; v_call: TRBV19; cdr3_nt: TGTGCCAGTAGTATAGATCCCTGGAGACAGGGGTGGTCTGAAGCTTTCTTT; cdr3_aa: CASSIDPWRQGWSEAFF
j_call: TRBJ2-3; cdr3_length: 17; clone_size: NA; d_call: TRBD2; v_call: TRBV7-9; cdr3_nt: TGTGCCAGCAGCCATGGACTAGCGGGGGGACGCACAGATACGCAGTATTTT; cdr3_aa: CASSHGLAGGRTDTQYF
j_call: TRBJ2-1; cdr3_length: 14; clone_size: once; d_call: NA; v_call: TRBV5-6; cdr3_nt: TGTGCCAGCAGCTTTTCCAGCTCCTACAATGAGCAGTTCTTC; cdr3_aa: CASSFSSSYNEQFF
j_call: TRBJ2-3; cdr3_length: 18; clone_size: once; d_call: TRBD2; v_call: TRBV25-1; cdr3_nt: TGTGCTAGCAGTGACCTACTAGCGGGGGGGGCTAGCACAGATACGCAGTATTTT; cdr3_aa: CASSDLLAGGASTDTQYF
j_call: TRBJ1-2; cdr3_length: 11; clone_size: NA; d_call: NA; v_call: TRBV19; cdr3_nt: TGTGCCAGTAGTATTTTGGCTTACTACACCTTC; cdr3_aa: CASSILAYYTF
j_call: TRBJ2-3; cdr3_length: 14; clone_size: NA; d_call: NA; v_call: TRBV10-2; cdr3_nt: TGCGCCAGCAGTCTTAGTGGACAGACAGATACGCAGTATTTT; cdr3_aa: CASSLSGQTDTQYF
j_call: TRBJ2-1; cdr3_length: 15; clone_size: NA; d_call: NA; v_call: TRBV9; cdr3_nt: TGTGCCAGCAGCGCTGACAAACCTTACGGCGATGAGCAGTTCTTC; cdr3_aa: CASSADKPYGDEQFF
j_call: TRBJ1-2; cdr3_length: 15; clone_size: NA; d_call: TRBD1; v_call: TRBV6-5; cdr3_nt: TGTGCCAGCGCGAGGACAGGGCCTGATAACTATGGCTACACCTTC; cdr3_aa: CASARTGPDNYGYTF
j_call: TRBJ1-1; cdr3_length: 12; clone_size: NA; d_call: NA; v_call: TRBV7-2; cdr3_nt: TGTGCCAGCAGCTTAGCGCTGAGTGAAGCTTTCTTT; cdr3_aa: CASSLALSEAFF
j_call: TRBJ2-3; cdr3_length: 13; clone_size: NA; d_call: NA; v_call: TRBV3-1/TRBV3-2; cdr3_nt: TGTGCCAGCAGCCAAGGCTATACAGATACGCAGTATTTT; cdr3_aa: CASSQGYTDTQYF
j_call: TRBJ2-4; cdr3_length: 14; clone_size: NA; d_call: NA; v_call: TRBV27; cdr3_nt: TGTGCCAGCAGTTTAAAATGGCAGAGCGACATTCAGTACTTC; cdr3_aa: CASSLKWQSDIQYF
j_call: TRBJ1-1; cdr3_length: 16; clone_size: NA; d_call: NA; v_call: TRBV11-1; cdr3_nt: TGTGCCAGCAGCCAATCTTCCGGGGGATGGGGCACTGAAGCTTTCTTT; cdr3_aa: CASSQSSGGWGTEAFF
j_call: TRBJ1-2; cdr3_length: 16; clone_size: NA; d_call: TRBD1; v_call: TRBV7-9; cdr3_nt: TGTGCCAGCAGCTTAGCCTCGACAGGGGTGAGGTATGGCTACACCTTC; cdr3_aa: CASSLASTGVRYGYTF
j_call: TRBJ2-1; cdr3_length: 15; clone_size: once; d_call: TRBD2; v_call: TRBV6-2/TRBV6-3; cdr3_nt: TGTGCCAGCAGCCCCTGGCGGGGGGGCCGCAATGAGCAGTTCTTC; cdr3_aa: CASSPWRGGRNEQFF
j_call: TRBJ2-1; cdr3_length: 12; clone_size: NA; d_call: TRBD1; v_call: TRBV6-5; cdr3_nt: TGTGCCAGCAGTACAGGGGGCTCTGAGCAGTTCTTC; cdr3_aa: CASSTGGSEQFF
j_call: TRBJ1-2; cdr3_length: 12; clone_size: NA; d_call: NA; v_call: TRBV10-3; cdr3_nt: TGTGCCATCAGTGTGACGGGGGATGGCTACACCTTC; cdr3_aa: CAISVTGDGYTF
j_call: TRBJ1-3; cdr3_length: 15; clone_size: few; d_call: NA; v_call: TRBV6-5; cdr3_nt: TGTGCCAGCAAGGAGGCGGGGAGCTCTGGAAACACCATATATTTT; cdr3_aa: CASKEAGSSGNTIYF
j_call: TRBJ1-2; cdr3_length: 13; clone_size: NA; d_call: NA; v_call: TRBV5-6; cdr3_nt: TGTGCCAGCCGCCTACTCAGGGATGGTGGCTACACCTTC; cdr3_aa: CASRLLRDGGYTF
j_call: TRBJ2-2; cdr3_length: 16; clone_size: NA; d_call: NA; v_call: TRBV4-3; cdr3_nt: TGCGCCAGCAGCCAGGGCCCGGGGGGCTGGAACGGGGAGCTGTTTTTT; cdr3_aa: CASSQGPGGWNGELFF
j_call: TRBJ1-1; cdr3_length: 13; clone_size: NA; d_call: NA; v_call: TRBV19; cdr3_nt: TGTGCCAGTAGCTTAGACAGATACACTGAAGCTTTCTTT; cdr3_aa: CASSLDRYTEAFF
j_call: TRBJ2-2; cdr3_length: 14; clone_size: NA; d_call: NA; v_call: TRBV5-1; cdr3_nt: TGCGCCAGCAGCTTGGTCGTAAACACCGGGGAGCTGTTTTTT; cdr3_aa: CASSLVVNTGELFF
j_call: TRBJ2-7; cdr3_length: 16; clone_size: NA; d_call: TRBD1; v_call: TRBV4-3; cdr3_nt: TGCGCCAGCAGCCACTCCGGGACAGGGGAGGTCTACGAGCAGTACTTC; cdr3_aa: CASSHSGTGEVYEQYF
j_call: TRBJ2-3; cdr3_length: 14; clone_size: NA; d_call: NA; v_call: TRBV19; cdr3_nt: TGTGCCAGTAGTGACCAACAGGGTGCAGATACGCAGTATTTT; cdr3_aa: CASSDQQGADTQYF
j_call: TRBJ2-5; cdr3_length: 16; clone_size: NA; d_call: NA; v_call: TRBV7-6; cdr3_nt: TGTGCCAGCAGCTTAGCGTTGGGTATTGGCGGGGAGACCCAGTACTTC; cdr3_aa: CASSLALGIGGETQYF
j_call: TRBJ1-2; cdr3_length: 13; clone_size: NA; d_call: TRBD1; v_call: TRBV19; cdr3_nt: TGTGCCAGTAGTAAACAGGGGAACTATGGCTACACCTTC; cdr3_aa: CASSKQGNYGYTF
j_call: TRBJ2-5; cdr3_length: 13; clone_size: NA; d_call: TRBD2; v_call: TRBV5-6; cdr3_nt: TGTGCCAGCAGTGCGGGGGGACAAGAGACCCAGTACTTC; cdr3_aa: CASSAGGQETQYF
j_call: TRBJ2-7; cdr3_length: 15; clone_size: NA; d_call: NA; v_call: TRBV19; cdr3_nt: TGTGCCAGTAGTATGGACGACAGTGCGAGCTACGAGCAGTACTTC; cdr3_aa: CASSMDDSASYEQYF
j_call: TRBJ1-5; cdr3_length: 14; clone_size: NA; d_call: NA; v_call: TRBV5-6; cdr3_nt: TGTGCCAGCAGCTTCGGGATTGGGAATCAGCCCCAGCATTTT; cdr3_aa: CASSFGIGNQPQHF